A single sample is the source of the 8 T cell receptor beta chains below, sequenced in a study of OX40 agonist ivuxolimab in advanced cancers. Measured with immunoSEQ multiplex PCR; TCRdb has only the in-frame clones, and not every one. The sample has approximately 55,000 clones; 75% to 90% are singletons. Sequences were derived from CD4+ or CD8+ T cells sorted from blood, sampled in a trial of the OX40 agonist ivuxolimab. The origin of the receptors is an adult with an advanced solid tumor such as melanoma, head and neck, liver or kidney cancer.

The chain recombines TRBV9 with TRBJ2-1; D is unclear. This CDR3 is built from 18 residues. V was clipped by 0 bases and J by 1 base, with 17 bases between them. Germline assignment: CDR1 SGDLS and CDR2 YYNGEE. The DNA for the CDR3 is TGTGCCAGCAGCGTAGACGCCGTTCCCGGGCGGTCCTACAATGAGCAGTTCTTC. Protein sequence: CASSVDAVPGRSYNEQFF. The complete variable domain, with remaining parts taken from reference TRBV9 and TRBJ2-1, reads DSGVTQTPKHLITATGQRVTLRCSPRSGDLSVYWYQQSLDQGLQFLIQYYNGEERAKGNILERFSAQQFPDLHSELNLSSLELGDSALYFCASSVDAVPGRSYNEQFFGPGTRLTVL.

The gene calls are TRBV5-1 and TRBJ2-5; D gene ambiguous. V was clipped by 0 bases and J by 5 bases, with 5 bases between them. The CDR3 sequence is 12 residues long. CDR1 SGHRS and CDR2 YFSETQ come from the germline V gene. Here the CDR3 DNA reads TGCGCCAGCAGCTTGGATGGGGAGACCCAGTACTTC. Protein sequence: CASSLDGETQYF.

The V call is TRBV4-1, the J call TRBJ2-7, with TRBD2 identical over 14 bases. Germline lookup yields CDR1 MGHRA and CDR2 YSYEKL. The CDR3 is made up of 16 amino acids. The V segment lost 4 bases and the J segment 2 bases; nucleotides outside the gene matches: 4. CDR3 DNA: TGCGCCAGCAGCCGAGAGACTAGCGGGAGGGCCTACGAGCAGTACTTC. Residues: CASSRETSGRAYEQYF.

This chain connects TRBV10-1 to TRBJ1-1; D gene uncertain. V was cut by 4 bases and J by 1 base, with 13 bases left in between. Germline V gene data show CDR1 as WNHNN and CDR2 as SYGVQD (reference sequence). CDR3 size: 15 residues. The CDR3, as DNA: TGCGCCAGCAGTGGTTCAACGGACGGGAACACTGAAGCTTTCTTT. It codes for CASSGSTDGNTEAFF.

Only a few counts were recorded for this clone. The rearrangement links TRBV6-5 to TRBJ2-5, with a possible D match to TRBD1 (6 bases). Germline V lookup: CDR1 MNHEY, CDR2 SVGAGI. The CDR3 has 14 residues. The V and J ends lost 1 base and 7 bases respectively, with 13 bases between them. The CDR3 reads CASSYYGEGGTQYF. The CDR3 region has the DNA TGTGCCAGCAGTTACTACGGTGAAGGGGGGACCCAGTACTTC.

The chain carries TRBV23-1 and TRBJ2-3; D remains unclear. TRBV23-1 is sorted into the ORF group, with uncertain function. The CDR3 is 11 amino acids. V shed 8 bases and J shed 3 bases, with 6 bases lying between them. CDR3 sequence: CASLNTDTQYF. In nucleotides, the CDR3 is TGCGCCAGCCTTAATACAGATACGCAGTATTTT.

The chain recombines TRBV6-1 with TRBJ2-7, with 9 positions matching TRBD2. The germline gives CDR1 MNHNS, CDR2 SASEGT. The CDR3 is 15 residues long. The trim removed 4 bases at V and 2 bases at J, leaving 6 bases unmatched. DNA of the CDR3: TGTGCCAGCAGTGTTGGGGGACTAGCAACCTACGAGCAGTACTTC. Translation gives CASSVGGLATYEQYF.

The rearrangement joins TRBV5-1 to TRBJ2-1, with TRBD2 matching 8 bases. V gave up 1 base and J gave up 15 bases; unmatched junction bases: 6. The germline V gene encodes CDR1 SGHRS and CDR2 YFSETQ. CDR3 size: 12 residues. CDR3 loop: CASSLWSGRPFF. CDR3 sequence (DNA): TGCGCCAGCAGCTTGTGGAGCGGGAGACCGTTCTTC.